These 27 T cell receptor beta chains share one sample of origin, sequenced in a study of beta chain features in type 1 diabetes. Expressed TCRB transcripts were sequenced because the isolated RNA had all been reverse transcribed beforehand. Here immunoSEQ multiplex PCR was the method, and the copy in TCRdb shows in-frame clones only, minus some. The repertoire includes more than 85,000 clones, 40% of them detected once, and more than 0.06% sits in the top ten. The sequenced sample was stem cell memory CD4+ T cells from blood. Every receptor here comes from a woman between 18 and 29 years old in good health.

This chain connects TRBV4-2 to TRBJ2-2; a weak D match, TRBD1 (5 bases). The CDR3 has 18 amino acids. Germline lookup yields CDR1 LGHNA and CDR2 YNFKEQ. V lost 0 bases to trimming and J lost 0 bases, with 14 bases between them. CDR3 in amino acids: CASSQEGPKSANTGELFF. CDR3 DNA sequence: TGTGCCAGCAGCCAAGAGGGGCCAAAAAGCGCGAACACCGGGGAGCTGTTTTTT.

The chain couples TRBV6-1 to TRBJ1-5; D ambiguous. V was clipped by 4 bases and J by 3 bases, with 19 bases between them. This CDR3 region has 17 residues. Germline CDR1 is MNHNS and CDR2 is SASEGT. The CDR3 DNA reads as TGTGCCAGCAGTGGCCTGGCGGGAACTACCGACAATCAGCCCCAGCATTTT. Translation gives CASSGLAGTTDNQPQHF.

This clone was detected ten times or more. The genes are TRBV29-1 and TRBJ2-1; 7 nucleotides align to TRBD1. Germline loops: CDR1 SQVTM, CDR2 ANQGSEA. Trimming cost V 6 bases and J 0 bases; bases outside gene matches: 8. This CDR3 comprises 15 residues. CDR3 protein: CSVTGTERSYNEQFF. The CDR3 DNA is TGCAGCGTGACCGGGACAGAACGCTCCTACAATGAGCAGTTCTTC.

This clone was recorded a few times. DNA of the CDR3: TGTGCCAGCAAGTGGGGGCAGGGCGATCAGCCCCAGCATTTT. Residues: CASKWGQGDQPQHF. The V and J genes are TRBV2 and TRBJ1-5; perhaps TRBD1 as D (6 bases). CDR1 and CDR2 (germline): SNHLY, FYNNEI. The CDR3 is 14 amino acids. Trimming removed 7 bases from V and 5 bases from J, with 15 bases in between.

In nucleotides, the CDR3 is TGTGCCGCGAGGGGGCAAGCCACAGATACGCAGTATTTT. Its protein product is CAARGQATDTQYF. The V and J genes are TRBV7-9 and TRBJ2-3; 7 bases line up with TRBD1. CDR3 length: 13 amino acids. V lost 11 bases, J lost 2 bases, and 7 bases stayed unmatched. Per germline, CDR1 SEHNR and CDR2 FQNEAQ (reference sequence). Full variable domain (outside the CDR3, taken from reference TRBV7-9 and TRBJ2-3): DTGVSQNPRHKITKRGQNVTFRCDPISEHNRLYWYRQTLGQGPEFLTYFQNEAQLEKSRLLSDRFSAERPKGSFSTLEIQRTEQGDSAMYLCAARGQATDTQYFGPGTRLTVL.

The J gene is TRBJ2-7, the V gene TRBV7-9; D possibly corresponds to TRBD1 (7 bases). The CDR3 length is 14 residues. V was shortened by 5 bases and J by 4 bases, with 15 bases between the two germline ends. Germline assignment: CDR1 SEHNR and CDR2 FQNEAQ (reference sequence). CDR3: CASSRQGGAYEQYF. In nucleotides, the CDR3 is TGTGCCAGCAGCCGACAGGGAGGAGCTTACGAGCAGTACTTC.

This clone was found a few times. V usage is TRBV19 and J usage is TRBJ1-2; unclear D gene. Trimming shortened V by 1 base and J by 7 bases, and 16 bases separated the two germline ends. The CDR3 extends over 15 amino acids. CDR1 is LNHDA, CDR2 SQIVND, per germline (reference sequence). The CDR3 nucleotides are TGTGCCAGTAGTATAGTCTACAACGGGGAAGTTGGCTACACCTTC. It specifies CASSIVYNGEVGYTF.

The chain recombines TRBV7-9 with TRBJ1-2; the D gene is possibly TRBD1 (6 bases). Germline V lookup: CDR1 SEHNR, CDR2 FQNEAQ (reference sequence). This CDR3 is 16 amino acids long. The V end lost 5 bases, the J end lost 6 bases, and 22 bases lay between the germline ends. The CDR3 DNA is TGTGCCAGCAGCAGGAACTCAGGGGAGAGGGGAAATGGCTACACCTTC. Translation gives CASSRNSGERGNGYTF.

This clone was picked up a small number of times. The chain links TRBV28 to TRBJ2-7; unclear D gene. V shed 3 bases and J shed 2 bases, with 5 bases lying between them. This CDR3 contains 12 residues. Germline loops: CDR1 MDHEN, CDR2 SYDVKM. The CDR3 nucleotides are TGTGCCAGCAGTTTTGGCACCTACGAGCAGTACTTC. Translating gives CASSFGTYEQYF.

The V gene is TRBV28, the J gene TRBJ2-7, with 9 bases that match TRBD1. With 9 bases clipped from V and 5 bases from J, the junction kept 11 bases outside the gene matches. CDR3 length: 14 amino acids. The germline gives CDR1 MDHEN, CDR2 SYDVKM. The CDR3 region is CASTTGTGRHEQYF. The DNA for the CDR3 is TGTGCCAGTACTACCGGGACAGGGAGGCACGAGCAGTACTTC.

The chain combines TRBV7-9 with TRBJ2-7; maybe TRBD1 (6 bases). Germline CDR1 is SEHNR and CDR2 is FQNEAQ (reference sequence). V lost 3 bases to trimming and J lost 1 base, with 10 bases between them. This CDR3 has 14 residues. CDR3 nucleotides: TGTGCCAGCAGCTTTCAACAGGGATCCTACGAGCAGTACTTC. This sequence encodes CASSFQQGSYEQYF.

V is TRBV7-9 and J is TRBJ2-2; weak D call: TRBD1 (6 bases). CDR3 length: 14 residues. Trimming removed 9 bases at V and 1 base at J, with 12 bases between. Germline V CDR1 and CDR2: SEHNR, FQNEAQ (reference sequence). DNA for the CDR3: TGTGCCAGACCAGGGGAGCGGAACACCGGGGAGCTGTTTTTT. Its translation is CARPGERNTGELFF.

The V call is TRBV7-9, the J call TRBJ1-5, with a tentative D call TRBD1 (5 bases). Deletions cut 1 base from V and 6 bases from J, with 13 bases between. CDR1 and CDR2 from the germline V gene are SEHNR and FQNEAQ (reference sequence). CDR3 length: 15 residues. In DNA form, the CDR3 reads TGTGCCAGCAGCTTAGACGTGGGGCTGGCTCAGCCCCAGCATTTT. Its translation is CASSLDVGLAQPQHF. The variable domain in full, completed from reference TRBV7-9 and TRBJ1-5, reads DTGVSQNPRHKITKRGQNVTFRCDPISEHNRLYWYRQTLGQGPEFLTYFQNEAQLEKSRLLSDRFSAERPKGSFSTLEIQRTEQGDSAMYLCASSLDVGLAQPQHFGDGTRLSIL.

In nucleotides, the CDR3 is TGCACCAGCAACGGGACAGGTACCTACGAGCAGTACTTC. Translating it yields CTSNGTGTYEQYF. The chain is built from TRBV1 and TRBJ2-7; the table's D gene call, TRBD1, was not cross checked with the DNA. TRBV1 is annotated as a pseudogene. The CDR3 consists of 13 residues.

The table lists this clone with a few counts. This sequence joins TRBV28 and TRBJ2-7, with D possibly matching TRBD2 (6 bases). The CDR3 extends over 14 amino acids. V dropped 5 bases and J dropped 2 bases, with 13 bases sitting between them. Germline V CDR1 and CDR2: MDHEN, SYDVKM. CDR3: CASSVTGLTYEQYF. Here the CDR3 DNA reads TGTGCCAGCAGTGTCACGGGACTTACCTACGAGCAGTACTTC.

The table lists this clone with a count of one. The CDR3 sequence is CASSDPGLAGGGTYNEQFF. CDR3 DNA: TGTGCCAGCAGTGATCCGGGACTAGCGGGAGGGGGGACCTACAATGAGCAGTTCTTC. The rearrangement joins TRBV6-1 to TRBJ2-1; 16 nucleotides align to TRBD2. V lost 3 bases to trimming and J lost 2 bases; unmatched junction nucleotides: 7. This CDR3 spans 19 amino acids. Germline-derived CDR1 and CDR2 are MNHNS and SASEGT.

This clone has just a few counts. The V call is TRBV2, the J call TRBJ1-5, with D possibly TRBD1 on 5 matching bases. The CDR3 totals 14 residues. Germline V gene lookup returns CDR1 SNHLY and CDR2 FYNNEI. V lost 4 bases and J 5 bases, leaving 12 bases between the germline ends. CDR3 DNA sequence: TGTGCCAGCAGTGCTCAGGGTTTCCATCAGCCCCAGCATTTT. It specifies CASSAQGFHQPQHF.

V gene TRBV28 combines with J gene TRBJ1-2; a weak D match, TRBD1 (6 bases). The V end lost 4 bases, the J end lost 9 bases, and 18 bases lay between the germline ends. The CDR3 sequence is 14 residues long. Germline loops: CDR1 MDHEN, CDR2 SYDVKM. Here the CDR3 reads CASSYHLGGRSYTF. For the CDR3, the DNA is TGTGCCAGCAGTTATCACCTTGGGGGCAGGAGCTACACCTTC.

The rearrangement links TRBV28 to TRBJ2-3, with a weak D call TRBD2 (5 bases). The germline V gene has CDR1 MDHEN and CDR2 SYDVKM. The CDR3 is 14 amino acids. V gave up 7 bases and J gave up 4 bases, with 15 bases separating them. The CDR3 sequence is CASTNDKRADTQYF. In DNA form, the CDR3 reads TGTGCCAGCACCAACGACAAGAGGGCAGATACGCAGTATTTT.

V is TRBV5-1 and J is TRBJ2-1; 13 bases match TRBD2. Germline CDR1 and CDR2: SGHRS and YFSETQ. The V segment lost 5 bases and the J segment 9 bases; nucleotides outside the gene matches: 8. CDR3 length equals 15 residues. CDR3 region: CASSFGLAGDGEQFF. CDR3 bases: TGCGCCAGCAGTTTCGGACTAGCGGGAGATGGTGAGCAGTTCTTC.

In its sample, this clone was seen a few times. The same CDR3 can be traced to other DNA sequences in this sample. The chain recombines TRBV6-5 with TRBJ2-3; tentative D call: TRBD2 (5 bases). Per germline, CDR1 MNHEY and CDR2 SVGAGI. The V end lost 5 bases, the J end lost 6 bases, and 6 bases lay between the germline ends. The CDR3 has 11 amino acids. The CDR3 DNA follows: TGTGCCAGCAGTCGCGGGGATACGCAGTATTTT. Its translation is CASSRGDTQYF.

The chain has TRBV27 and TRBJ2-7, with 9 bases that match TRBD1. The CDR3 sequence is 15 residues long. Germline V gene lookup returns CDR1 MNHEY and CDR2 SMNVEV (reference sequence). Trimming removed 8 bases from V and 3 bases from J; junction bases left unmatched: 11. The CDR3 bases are TGTGCCAGCGCCACCCCCGGGACAGGGCACTACGAGCAGTACTTC. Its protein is CASATPGTGHYEQYF.

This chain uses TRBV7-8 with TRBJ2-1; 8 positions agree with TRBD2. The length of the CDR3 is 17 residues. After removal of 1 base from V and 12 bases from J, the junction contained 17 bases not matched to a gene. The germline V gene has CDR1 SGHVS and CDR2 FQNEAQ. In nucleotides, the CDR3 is TGTGCCAGCAGCTTAGTGTGGGAGAGGGCGGGAGGCCCGAGGCAGTTCTTC. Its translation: CASSLVWERAGGPRQFF.

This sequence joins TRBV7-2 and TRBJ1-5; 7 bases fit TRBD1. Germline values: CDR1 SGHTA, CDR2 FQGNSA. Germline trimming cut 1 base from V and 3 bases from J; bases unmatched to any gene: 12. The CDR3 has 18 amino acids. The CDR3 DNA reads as TGTGCCAGCAGCTTAGACAGGGGATCGTTCATGCACAATCAGCCCCAGCATTTT. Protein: CASSLDRGSFMHNQPQHF.

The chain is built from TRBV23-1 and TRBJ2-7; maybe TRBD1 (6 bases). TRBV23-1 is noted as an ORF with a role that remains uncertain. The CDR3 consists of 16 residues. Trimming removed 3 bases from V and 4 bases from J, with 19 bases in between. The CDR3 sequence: CASSHPGTRPLYEQYF. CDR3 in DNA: TGCGCCAGCAGTCATCCCGGGACAAGACCTCTTTACGAGCAGTACTTC.

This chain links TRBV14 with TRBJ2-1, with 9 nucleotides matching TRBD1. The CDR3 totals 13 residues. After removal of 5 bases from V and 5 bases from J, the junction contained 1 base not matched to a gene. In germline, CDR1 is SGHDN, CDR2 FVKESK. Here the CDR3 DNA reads TGTGCCAGCAGCTACAGGGGGCACAATGAGCAGTTCTTC. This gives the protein CASSYRGHNEQFF.

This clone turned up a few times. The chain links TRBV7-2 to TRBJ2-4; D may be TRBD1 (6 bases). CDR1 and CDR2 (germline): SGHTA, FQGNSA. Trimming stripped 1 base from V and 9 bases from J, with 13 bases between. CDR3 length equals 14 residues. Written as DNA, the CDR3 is TGTGCCAGCAGCTTAGGGCGGCAGGGGACCATTCAGTACTTC. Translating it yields CASSLGRQGTIQYF.